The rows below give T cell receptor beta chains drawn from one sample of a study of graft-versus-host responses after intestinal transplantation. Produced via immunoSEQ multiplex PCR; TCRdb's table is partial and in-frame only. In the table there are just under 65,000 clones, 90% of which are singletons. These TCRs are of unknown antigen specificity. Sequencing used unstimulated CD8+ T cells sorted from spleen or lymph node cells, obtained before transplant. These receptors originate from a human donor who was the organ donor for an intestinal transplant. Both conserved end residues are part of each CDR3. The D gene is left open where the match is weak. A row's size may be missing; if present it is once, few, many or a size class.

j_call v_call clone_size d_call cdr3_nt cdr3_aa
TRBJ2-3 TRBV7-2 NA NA TGTGCCAGCAGCTTATTTGGGGCTAGCGTGCGCACAGATACGCAGTATTTT CASSLFGASVRTDTQYF
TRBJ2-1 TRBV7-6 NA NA TGTGCCAGCAGCCTAAGCGGGTTCTACAATGAGCAGTTCTTC CASSLSGFYNEQFF
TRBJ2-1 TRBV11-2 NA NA TGTGCCAGCAGCTTGAGGGGGTACAATGAGCAGTTCTTC CASSLRGYNEQFF
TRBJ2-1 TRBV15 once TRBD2 TGTGCCACCAGCAGATTTAGCGGGAGGGATAGCGATGAGCAGTTCTTC CATSRFSGRDSDEQFF
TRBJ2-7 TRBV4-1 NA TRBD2 TGCGCCAGCAGCCAATTTAGGGCGGGAGGGCCTTGGGAGCAGTACTTC CASSQFRAGGPWEQYF
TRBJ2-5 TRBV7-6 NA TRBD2 TGTGCCAGCAGCTTACGAGTCGGGCGGGGGGTCCAAGAGACCCAGTACTTC CASSLRVGRGVQETQYF
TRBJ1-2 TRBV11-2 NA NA TGTGCCAGCAGCTTGATAGGGGGGGATGGCTACACCTTC CASSLIGGDGYTF
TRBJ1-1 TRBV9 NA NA TGTGCCAGCAGCGCAAGCGGAGACCAGAACACTGAAGCTTTCTTT CASSASGDQNTEAFF
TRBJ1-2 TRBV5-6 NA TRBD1 TGTGCCAGCAGCACACTAACAGGGGAACACTATGGCTACACCTTC CASSTLTGEHYGYTF
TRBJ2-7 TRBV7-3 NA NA TGTGCCAGCAGCTTCGGGGGAGACTCCGAGCAGTACTTC CASSFGGDSEQYF
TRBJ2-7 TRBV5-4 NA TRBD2 TGTGCCAGCAGCTCCGGGACTAGCGACGAGCAGTACTTC CASSSGTSDEQYF
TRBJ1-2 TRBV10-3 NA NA TGTGCCATCAGTGAGTCGGCAAAGTATGGCTACACCTTC CAISESAKYGYTF
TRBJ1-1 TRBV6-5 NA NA TGTGCCAGCAGTACAGGGAAGACTGAAGCTTTCTTT CASSTGKTEAFF
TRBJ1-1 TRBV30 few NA TGTGCCTGGAGTGTACTTCGGAACACTGAAGCTTTCTTT CAWSVLRNTEAFF
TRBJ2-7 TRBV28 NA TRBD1 TGTGCCAGCAGTTTTTTAAACAGGGGGGAGCAGTACTTC CASSFLNRGEQYF
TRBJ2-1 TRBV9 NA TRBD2 TGTGCCAGCAGCCCGGAGTTGCGGGAGGTTAGCAATGAGCAGTTCTTC CASSPELREVSNEQFF
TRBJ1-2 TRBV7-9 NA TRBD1 TGTGCCAGCAGCTTAACTCCATACTCCCAGATAACAGGGGTGTATGGCTACACCTTC CASSLTPYSQITGVYGYTF
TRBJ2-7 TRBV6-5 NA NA TGTGCCAGCAGCGACGGGGTTAGCGGAGTATACGAGCAGTACTTC CASSDGVSGVYEQYF
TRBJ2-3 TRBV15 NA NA TGTGCCACCAGCAGAGGCGCGGGTCTAAGGCAAGATACGCAGTATTTT CATSRGAGLRQDTQYF
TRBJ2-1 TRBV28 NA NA TGTGCCAGCAGTTTAGCGTGGGGCACGGGCTCCTACAATGAGCAGTTCTTC CASSLAWGTGSYNEQFF
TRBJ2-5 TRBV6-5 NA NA TGTGCCAGCAGTTACAACGGGGAGGAGACCCAGTACTTC CASSYNGEETQYF
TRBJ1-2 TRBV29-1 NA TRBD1 TGCAGCGTAGGACAGGCTGCCGCTAACTATGGCTACACCTTC CSVGQAAANYGYTF
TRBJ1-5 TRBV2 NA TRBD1 TGTGCCAGCCATATTGGGACAGTCCTGAATCAGCCCCAGCATTTT CASHIGTVLNQPQHF
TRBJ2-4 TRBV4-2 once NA TGTGCCAGCAGCCAAGGGAGCGTTAACATTCAGTACTTC CASSQGSVNIQYF
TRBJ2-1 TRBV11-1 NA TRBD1 TGTGCCAGCGCTTTGGCGTCAGGGGGCAATGAGCAGTTCTTC CASALASGGNEQFF
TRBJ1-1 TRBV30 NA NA TGTGCCTGGAGTTTACTAGAGACAGGGAACACTGAAGCTTTCTTT CAWSLLETGNTEAFF
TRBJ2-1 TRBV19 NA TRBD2 TGTGCCAGTCGTAAGACTAGCGGGAGGTACAATGAGCAGTTCTTC CASRKTSGRYNEQFF
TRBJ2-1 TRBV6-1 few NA TGTGCCAGCAGTGACATCGGTCCGGGGAGTGGGGAATACAATGAGCAGTTCTTC CASSDIGPGSGEYNEQFF
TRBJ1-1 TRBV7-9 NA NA TGTGCCAGCAGCTTAACAGGCCCAATGAACACTGAAGCTTTCTTT CASSLTGPMNTEAFF
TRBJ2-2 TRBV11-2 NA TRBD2 TGTGCCAGCAGCTTGGGACTAGCGGGAAACACCGGGGAGCTGTTTTTT CASSLGLAGNTGELFF
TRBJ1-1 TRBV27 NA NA TGTGCCCTTCCCGGGCGCGGGCCTGAAGCTTTCTTT CALPGRGPEAFF
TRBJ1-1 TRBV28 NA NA TGTGCCAGCAGTTTCTGGACCCACAGGCCAGCTTTCTTT CASSFWTHRPAFF
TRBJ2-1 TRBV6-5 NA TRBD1 TGTGCCAGCAGCCAAGGACAGGGCTTCTACAATGAGCAGTTCTTC CASSQGQGFYNEQFF
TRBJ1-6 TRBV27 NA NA TGTGCCAGCAGTTTCTCGGGGTCACCCCTCCACTTT CASSFSGSPLHF
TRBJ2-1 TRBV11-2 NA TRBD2 TGTGCCAGCAGGTCTAGCGGCTACAATGAGCAGTTCTTC CASRSSGYNEQFF
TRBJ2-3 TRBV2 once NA TGTGCCAGCAGTGAATGGCACACAGATACGCAGTATTTT CASSEWHTDTQYF
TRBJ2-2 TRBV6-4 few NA TGTGCCAGCAGTGACACTAGCACCGGGGAGCTGTTTTTT CASSDTSTGELFF
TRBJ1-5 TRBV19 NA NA TGTGCCAGTAAGCGCAGGGGAGAATTTATTCAGCCCCAGCATTTT CASKRRGEFIQPQHF
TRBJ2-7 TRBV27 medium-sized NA TGTGCCAGCAGTTTATCTTCGGGGGTTTCCTACGAGCAGTACTTC CASSLSSGVSYEQYF
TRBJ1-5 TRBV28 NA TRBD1 TGTGCCAGCAGTGCAAGACAGGGGGCGAGGCAGCCCCAGCATTTT CASSARQGARQPQHF
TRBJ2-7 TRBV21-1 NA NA TGTGCCAGCAGCACTACCCCTCTCCGGAGGTACGAGCAGTACTTC CASSTTPLRRYEQYF
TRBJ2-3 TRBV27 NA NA TGTGCCAGCAGTTTCTTACCTCCGGGAACGGTGACAACAGATACGCAGTATTTT CASSFLPPGTVTTDTQYF
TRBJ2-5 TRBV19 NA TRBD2 TGTGCCAGTAGAGGGCTAGGGGAGGGGACCCAGTACTTC CASRGLGEGTQYF
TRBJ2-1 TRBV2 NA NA TGTGCCAGCAGTCTTAATGAGCAGTTCTTC CASSLNEQFF
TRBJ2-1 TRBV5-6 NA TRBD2 TGTGCCAGCAGCCAAGGGGCTAGCGGGAGGGAGAATGAGCAGTTCTTC CASSQGASGRENEQFF
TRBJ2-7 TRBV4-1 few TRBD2 TGCGCCAGCAGCCAAGGGCCAGCGGGACTCTTCTACGAGCAGTACTTC CASSQGPAGLFYEQYF
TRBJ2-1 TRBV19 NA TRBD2 TGTGCCAGTACCGGACTAGCGGGAGAAGAGCAGTTCTTC CASTGLAGEEQFF
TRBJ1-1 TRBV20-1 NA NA TGCAGTGAGGGGCAGGAGACTGAAGCTTTCTTT CSEGQETEAFF
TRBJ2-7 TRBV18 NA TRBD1 TGTGCCAGCTCACCACCTGGACAGGGCTACGAGCAGTACTTC CASSPPGQGYEQYF
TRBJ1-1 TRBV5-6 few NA TGTGCCACCGAGGACAGGAACACTGAAGCTTTCTTT CATEDRNTEAFF
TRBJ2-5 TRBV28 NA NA TGTGCCAGCAGCAAAGACAGGTACCAAGAGACCCAGTACTTC CASSKDRYQETQYF
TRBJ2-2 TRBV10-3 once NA TGTGCCATCAGGCCCCGTCGGGGGATGGGCGGGGAGCTGTTTTTT CAIRPRRGMGGELFF
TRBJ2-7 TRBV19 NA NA TGTGCCAGTAGTAATCTGGGAGCCGACGAGCAGTACTTC CASSNLGADEQYF
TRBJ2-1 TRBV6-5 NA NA TGTGCCAGCAGTTACACCCGGACAGAGTGGGATGAGCAGTTCTTC CASSYTRTEWDEQFF
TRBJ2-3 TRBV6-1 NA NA TGTGCCAGCAGTGTAGTTGTTGCAGGGGTGGAAGATACGCAGTATTTT CASSVVVAGVEDTQYF